Shown below are 9 T cell receptor beta chains from a single sample sequenced in a study of tumor and adjacent non-tumor tissue in lung cancer. The library came from three nested PCR rounds adapted from ARM-PCR protocols. Each CDR3 protein gets one entry after TCRdb re-called the multiplex PCR reads with MiXCR. There are around 74,000 distinct CDR3 sequences in the sample; around two thirds occur only once, and 28% lies in the top ten. This sample's RNA came from whole unsorted tissue. More than 3 cm separated this lung sample from the edge of the tumor. The source material was distant non-tumor lung tissue. These receptors all come from a woman in her forties or fifties with non-small cell lung cancer.

Remarks on this clonotype: Given the absence of the conserved phenylalanine or tryptophan at the CDR3 end, a read error is likely. The rearrangement uses TRBV24-1 and TRBJ2-1, with a tentative D call TRBD2 (5 bases). CDR1 KGHDR and CDR2 SFDVKD come from the germline V gene. The V gene lost 9 bases and the J gene lost 8 bases, with 13 bases spanning the gap. This CDR3 comprises 12 residues. The CDR3 DNA follows: TGTGCCACCGCTTCGTCCGGGGATGAGCAGTTCCTC. This encodes CATASSGDEQFL.

For this clonotype: Relative to the germline gene, one junction end is altered; a read error may explain this. CDR3 protein: CASSRERLYGHTF. The CDR3 nucleotides read TGTGCCAGCAGCCGGGAACGACTCTATGGCCACACCTTC. This rearrangement joins TRBV6-1 to TRBJ1-2; D not resolved. This CDR3 region has 13 residues. Looked up from germline, CDR1 is MNHNS and CDR2 is SASEGT.

About this clonotype itself: One end of the junction is discordant with germline, which a read error may explain. This rearrangement joins TRBV11-2 to TRBJ2-3; D possibly corresponds to TRBD1 (6 bases). This CDR3 spans 14 amino acids. Germline assignment: CDR1 SGHAT and CDR2 FQNNGV. This chain's CDR3 is CASSLDPGESAQYF. The CDR3 coding sequence is TGTGCCAGTAGCTTAGACCCAGGGGAGTCAGCGCAGTATTTT.

This chain links TRBV30 with TRBJ1-1; no clear D gene. Trimming cost V 0 bases and J 10 bases, with 21 bases left between them. CDR1 GTSNPN and CDR2 SVGIG come from the germline V gene (reference sequence). CDR3 length: 15 residues. CDR3 sequence (DNA): TGTGCCTGGAGTGTACCCAACGGGATGGAATTCGGAGCTTTCTTT. It specifies CAWSVPNGMEFGAFF. The full variable domain, in which reference TRBV30 and TRBJ1-1 provide the parts outside the CDR3, is SQTIHQWPATLVQPVGSPLSLECTVEGTSNPNLYWYRQAAGRGLQLLFYSVGIGQISSEVPQNLSASRPQDRQFILSSKKLLLSDSGFYLCAWSVPNGMEFGAFFGQGTRLTVV.

To note about this clonotype: Germline is not matched at one junction end, which may reflect a read error. The chain has TRBV5-4 and TRBJ1-2; TRBD1 agrees at 8 bases. In germline, CDR1 is SGHNT, CDR2 YYREEE (reference sequence). The length of the CDR3 is 15 residues. The CDR3 DNA is TGTGCCAGCAGCTCTTCGGGGACAGGCGGCTATGGCAACACCTTC. Translating gives CASSSSGTGGYGNTF.

J is TRBJ2-7 and V is TRBV11-2; 11 bases agree with TRBD2. The CDR3 is 16 residues long. In germline, CDR1 is SGHAT, CDR2 FQNNGV. J lost 0 bases, V lost 6 bases, and 7 bases had no gene match. Written as DNA, the CDR3 is TGTGCCAGCAGAACAATGACTAGCGGGATCTCCTACGAGCAGTACTTC. This sequence encodes CASRTMTSGISYEQYF.

V usage is TRBV10-3 and J usage is TRBJ2-1; D possibly corresponds to TRBD1 (5 bases). V was cut by 7 bases and J by 8 bases, with 15 bases left in between. The CDR3 is 13 amino acids. Germline assignment: CDR1 ENHRY and CDR2 SYGVKD. Here the CDR3 reads CAINDRGDYEQFF. The CDR3 DNA reads as TGTGCCATCAATGATAGGGGTGACTATGAGCAGTTCTTC.

This chain connects TRBV6-5 to TRBJ2-1; 10 positions match TRBD2. The CDR3 is 15 residues long. The germline gives CDR1 MNHEY, CDR2 SVGAGI. V shed 6 bases and J 8 bases; nucleotides not matched to a gene: 10. CDR3 in DNA: TGTGCCAGCAGCCCTAGCGGGAGTCGAAAAGATGAGCAGTTCTTC. This encodes CASSPSGSRKDEQFF.

This clonotype is medium-sized within its sample. The rearrangement links TRBV11-3 to TRBJ2-7, with D possibly matching TRBD1 (5 bases). From germline, CDR1 is SGHNT and CDR2 YENEEA. The CDR3 contains 15 residues. The V end lost 1 base, the J end lost 2 bases, and 12 bases lay between the germline ends. The CDR3 sequence is CASSLGTGPTYEQYF. Here the CDR3 DNA reads TGTGCCAGCAGCTTAGGCACAGGACCAACCTACGAGCAGTACTTC. Full variable domain (remainder filled in from reference TRBV11-3 and TRBJ2-7): EAGVVQSPRYKIIEKKQPVAFWCNPISGHNTLYWYLQNLGQGPELLIRYENEEAVDDSQLPKDRFSAERLKGVDSTLKIQPAELGDSAVYLCASSLGTGPTYEQYFGPGTRLTVT.